This TCR beta chain stems from a study of OX40 agonist ivuxolimab in advanced cancers. General study findings and limits: Researchers did not establish what antigens the expanded peripheral T cells target.

With regard to this clone: Its antigen is undetermined.

TCRdb keeps only in-frame clones here, not all; method: immunoSEQ multiplex PCR. The table lists about 32,000 clones, roughly 90% of them singletons. The starting material was CD4+ or CD8+ T cells sorted from blood, obtained in a trial of the OX40 agonist ivuxolimab. The TCR sequence derives from an adult with an advanced solid tumor such as melanoma, head and neck, liver or kidney cancer.

CDR3 nucleotides: TGTGCCAGCAGCTTGTATGGGGGGTGGGCGAATGAGCAGTTCTTC. Amino acid sequence: CASSLYGGWANEQFF. The genes are TRBV5-4 and TRBJ2-1; perhaps TRBD2 as D (6 bases). Per germline, CDR1 SGHNT and CDR2 YYREEE (reference sequence). The CDR3 is 15 residues long. V lost 1 base to trimming and J lost 7 bases, with 15 bases between them.